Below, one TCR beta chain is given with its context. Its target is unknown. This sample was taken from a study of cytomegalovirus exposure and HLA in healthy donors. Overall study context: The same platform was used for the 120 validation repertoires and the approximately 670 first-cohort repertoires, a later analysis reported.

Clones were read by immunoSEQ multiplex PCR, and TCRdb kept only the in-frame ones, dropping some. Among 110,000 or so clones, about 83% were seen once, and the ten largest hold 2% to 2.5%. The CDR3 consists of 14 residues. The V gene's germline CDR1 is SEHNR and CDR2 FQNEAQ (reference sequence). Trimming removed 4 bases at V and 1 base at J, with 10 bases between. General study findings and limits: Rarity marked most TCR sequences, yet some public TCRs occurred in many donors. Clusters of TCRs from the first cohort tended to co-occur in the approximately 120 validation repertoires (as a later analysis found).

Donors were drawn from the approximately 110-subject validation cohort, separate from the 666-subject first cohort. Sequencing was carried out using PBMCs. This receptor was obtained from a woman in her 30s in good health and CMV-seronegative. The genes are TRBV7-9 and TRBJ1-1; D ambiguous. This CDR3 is CASSSPGWNTEAFF. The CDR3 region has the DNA TGTGCCAGCAGCTCCCCGGGATGGAACACTGAAGCTTTCTTT.